The source of this TCR beta chain is a study of CD8 T cells in ankylosing spondylitis. Study conclusions and caveats: Both synovial fluid and blood in reactive arthritis had previously been reported to carry some motif variants.

TCRdb redid the calling of the 5' RACE reads with MiXCR, one entry per CDR3 protein. The sample consists of some 200,000 distinct CDR3 sequences, about 13% of them appearing once. V shed 0 bases and J shed 7 bases, with 17 bases lying between them. CDR1 and CDR2 from the germline V gene are SGDLS and YYNGEE. This CDR3 contains 16 residues. Comment on this clonotype: Its antigen is not identified.

Sequencing used blood, either unsorted or a sorted T cell fraction (not recorded which). This TCR derives from a male donor with ankylosing spondylitis or in good health (not recorded which). The genes are TRBV9 and TRBJ2-1; D could derive from TRBD1 or TRBD2 (6 bases each). CDR3 protein: CASSVGDGGLPNEQFF. CDR3 nucleotide sequence: TGTGCCAGCAGCGTAGGGGACGGGGGCCTGCCTAATGAGCAGTTCTTC. The variable domain in full, with the rest retrieved from reference TRBV9 and TRBJ2-1, is DSGVTQTPKHLITATGQRVTLRCSPRSGDLSVYWYQQSLDQGLQFLIQYYNGEERAKGNILERFSAQQFPDLHSELNLSSLELGDSALYFCASSVGDGGLPNEQFFGPGTRLTVL.